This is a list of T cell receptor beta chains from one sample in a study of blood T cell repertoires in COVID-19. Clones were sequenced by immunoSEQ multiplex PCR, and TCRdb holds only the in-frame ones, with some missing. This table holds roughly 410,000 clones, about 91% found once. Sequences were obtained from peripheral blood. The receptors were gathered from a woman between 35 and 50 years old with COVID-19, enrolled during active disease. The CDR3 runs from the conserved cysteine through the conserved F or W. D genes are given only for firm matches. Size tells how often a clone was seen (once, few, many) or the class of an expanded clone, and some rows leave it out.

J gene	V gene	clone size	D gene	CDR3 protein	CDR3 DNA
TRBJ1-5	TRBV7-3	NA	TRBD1	CASSSDRAQPQHF	TGTGCCAGCAGCTCTGACAGGGCTCAGCCCCAGCATTTT
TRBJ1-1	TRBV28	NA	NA	CASSLSQEQAFF	TGTGCCAGCAGCCTTAGCCAAGAACAAGCTTTCTTT
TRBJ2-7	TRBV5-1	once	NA	CASSLVPPNEQYF	TGCGCCAGCAGCTTGGTCCCACCTAACGAGCAGTACTTC
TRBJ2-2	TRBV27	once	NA	CATGDYTGELFF	TGTGCCACCGGAGATTACACCGGGGAGCTGTTTTTT
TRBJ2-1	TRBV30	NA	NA	CAWSVLLSRGEQFF	TGTGCCTGGAGTGTCCTACTTTCGCGGGGTGAGCAGTTCTTC
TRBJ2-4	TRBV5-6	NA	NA	CASSLLVGAMVKNIQYF	TGTGCCAGCAGCTTGCTGGTGGGGGCGATGGTCAAAAACATTCAGTACTTC
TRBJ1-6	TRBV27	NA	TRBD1	CASSLSDRTGGAGPLHF	TGTGCCAGCAGTTTATCAGACCGGACAGGGGGCGCGGGTCCCCTCCACTTT
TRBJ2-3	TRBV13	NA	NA	CASSLRFSSTDTQYF	TGTGCCAGCAGCCTTAGATTCTCTAGCACAGATACGCAGTATTTT
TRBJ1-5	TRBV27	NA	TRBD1	CASRARDSRISNQPQHF	TGTGCCAGCAGAGCTCGGGACAGTAGAATTAGCAATCAGCCCCAGCATTTT
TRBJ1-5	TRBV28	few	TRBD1	CASSDRVGSQPQHF	TGTGCCAGCAGCGACAGGGTCGGGAGTCAGCCCCAGCATTTT
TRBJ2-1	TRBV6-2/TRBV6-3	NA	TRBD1	CASSRDRGHKQFF	TGTGCCAGCAGCCGGGACAGGGGGCATAAGCAGTTCTTC
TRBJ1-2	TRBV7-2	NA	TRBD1	CASSADRAPYGYTF	TGTGCCAGCAGCGCGGACAGGGCTCCCTATGGCTACACCTTC
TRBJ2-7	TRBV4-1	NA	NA	CASSQPGQTYEQYF	TGCGCCAGCAGCCAACCGGGACAAACCTACGAGCAGTACTTC
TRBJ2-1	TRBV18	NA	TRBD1	CASSLDRGPYNEQFF	TGTGCCAGCTCACTAGACAGGGGACCGTACAATGAGCAGTTCTTC
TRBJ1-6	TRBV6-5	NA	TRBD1	CAASDLPTGDSPLHF	TGTGCCGCCAGCGACCTCCCGACAGGGGATTCACCCCTCCACTTT
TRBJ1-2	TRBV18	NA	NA	CASSPETGRDGYTF	TGTGCCAGCTCACCAGAAACAGGGAGGGATGGCTACACCTTC
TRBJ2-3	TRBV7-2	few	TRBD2	CASSLARTSGNSTSTDTQYF	TGTGCCAGCAGCTTAGCCCGGACTAGCGGGAACTCTACTAGCACAGATACGCAGTATTTT
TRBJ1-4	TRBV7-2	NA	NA	CASSLGTHEKLFF	TGTGCCAGCAGCTTAGGGACACATGAAAAACTGTTTTTT
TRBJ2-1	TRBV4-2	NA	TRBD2	CASSHPSGTRYNEQFF	TGTGCCAGCAGCCACCCATCCGGGACTAGATACAATGAGCAGTTCTTC
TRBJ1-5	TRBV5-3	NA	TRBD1	CARRRDRAGNQPQHF	TGTGCCAGAAGGAGGGACAGGGCGGGCAATCAGCCCCAGCATTTT
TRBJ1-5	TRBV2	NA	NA	CASSETGGQPQHF	TGTGCCAGCAGTGAAACCGGAGGACAGCCCCAGCATTTT
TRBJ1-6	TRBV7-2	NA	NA	CASSLGQIYSPLHF	TGTGCCAGCAGCCTGGGACAAATATACTCACCCCTCCACTTT
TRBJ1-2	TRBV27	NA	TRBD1	CASSFGTGLDYGYTF	TGTGCCAGCAGTTTTGGGACAGGGTTGGACTATGGCTACACCTTC
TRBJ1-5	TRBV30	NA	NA	CAWSESVSINQPQHF	TGTGCCTGGAGTGAGTCTGTGAGCATCAATCAGCCCCAGCATTTT
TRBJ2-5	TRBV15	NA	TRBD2	CATSSDYPRTSGGGTQYF	TGTGCCACCAGCAGCGATTACCCTAGGACTAGCGGAGGGGGGACCCAGTACTTC
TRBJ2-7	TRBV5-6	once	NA	CASRQEKVRDEQYF	TGTGCCAGCAGACAGGAAAAGGTCCGGGACGAGCAGTACTTC
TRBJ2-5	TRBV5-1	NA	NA	CASTYGQPQETQYF	TGCGCCAGCACCTATGGACAGCCCCAAGAGACCCAGTACTTC
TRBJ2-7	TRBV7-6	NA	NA	CASSSQGPGDYEQYF	TGTGCCAGCAGCTCCCAAGGTCCCGGAGACTACGAGCAGTACTTC
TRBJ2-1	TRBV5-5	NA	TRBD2	CASSSRLAGGFVHLFF	TGTGCCAGCAGCTCGAGACTAGCGGGAGGATTCGTCCATCTGTTCTTC
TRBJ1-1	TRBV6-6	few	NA	CASSYTLATEAFF	TGTGCCAGCAGTTACACGTTGGCCACTGAAGCTTTCTTT
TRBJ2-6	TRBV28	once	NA	CASSFSGYAGANVLTF	TGTGCCAGCAGTTTTTCAGGGTACGCTGGGGCCAACGTCCTGACTTTC
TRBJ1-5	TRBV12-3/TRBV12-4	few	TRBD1	CASRLGTVQPQHF	TGTGCCAGCAGGCTCGGGACAGTTCAGCCCCAGCATTTT
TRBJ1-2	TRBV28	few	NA	CASSLEGSLNYGYTF	TGTGCCAGCAGTTTGGAGGGGTCGTTAAACTATGGCTACACCTTC
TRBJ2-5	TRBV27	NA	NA	CASSLSSILGQPTQETQYF	TGTGCCAGCAGTTTATCCTCTATTTTAGGACAGCCGACCCAAGAGACCCAGTACTTC
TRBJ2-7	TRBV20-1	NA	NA	CSASSAFTYEQYF	TGCAGTGCTAGTAGCGCGTTCACCTACGAGCAGTACTTC
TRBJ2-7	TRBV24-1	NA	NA	CATSDAQGTHEQYF	TGTGCCACCAGTGATGCCCAGGGTACTCATGAGCAGTACTTC
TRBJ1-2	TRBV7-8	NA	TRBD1	CASSLVGQGIVFYGYTF	TGTGCCAGCAGCTTAGTGGGACAGGGGATAGTTTTCTATGGCTACACCTTC
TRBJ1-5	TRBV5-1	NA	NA	CASSPLAGSDQPQHF	TGCGCCAGCAGCCCCTTGGCCGGGAGCGATCAGCCCCAGCATTTT
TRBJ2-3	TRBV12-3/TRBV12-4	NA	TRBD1	CASDGTGTDTQYF	TGTGCCAGTGACGGGACAGGGACCGATACGCAGTATTTT